The rows below give T cell receptor beta chains drawn from one sample of a study of identical twins. Via MiXCR, TCRdb re-called the 5' RACE reads, giving one row per CDR3 protein. Of about 470,000 distinct CDR3 sequences listed, 20% to 25% are singletons. These records were also assigned to another study, of T cells expressing NK-cell markers.

The source material was CD4+ T cells sorted from blood. The receptor source for this set is a woman aged 18 to 35 in good health. Both conserved end residues are part of each CDR3. The D gene is left open where the match is weak. Clone size is given for some rows only: seen once, a few or many times, or a class if the clone is expanded.

clone_size d_call j_call v_call cdr3_aa cdr3_nt
NA NA TRBJ1-4 TRBV20-1 CSASSGRAGKLFF TGCAGTGCTAGTTCCGGGAGGGCGGGAAAACTGTTTTTT
NA TRBD2 TRBJ2-3 TRBV5-1 CASGGGSTDTQYF TGCGCCAGCGGCGGGGGGAGCACAGATACGCAGTATTTT
NA NA TRBJ1-5 TRBV5-1 CASSLDQGSQPQHF TGCGCCAGCAGCTTGGACCAGGGGAGTCAGCCCCAGCATTTT
few NA TRBJ2-2 TRBV6-2/TRBV6-3 CASSYEGWELFF TGTGCCAGCAGTTACGAGGGGTGGGAGCTGTTTTTT
few NA TRBJ2-4 TRBV5-1 CASSLGTVWANIQYF TGCGCCAGCAGCTTGGGGACGGTCTGGGCGAACATTCAGTACTTC
NA NA TRBJ2-3 TRBV18 CASSPRWGDTQYF TGTGCCAGCTCACCCCGATGGGGGGATACGCAGTATTTT
NA TRBD2 TRBJ2-1 TRBV9 CASSPRGAQINEQFF TGTGCCAGCAGTCCGCGGGGGGCCCAGATAAATGAGCAGTTCTTC
NA NA TRBJ2-7 TRBV29-1 CSVEDLGYEQYF TGCAGCGTTGAAGATCTGGGTTACGAGCAGTACTTC
few NA TRBJ2-1 TRBV30 CAWRGGGSYNEQFF TGTGCCTGGAGGGGAGGGGGCTCCTACAATGAGCAGTTCTTC
NA NA TRBJ2-6 TRBV12-5 CASGGRANVLTF TGTGCTAGTGGAGGGAGGGCCAACGTCCTGACTTTC
NA NA TRBJ2-5 TRBV7-9 CASSNQGGQETQYF TGTGCCAGCAGCAACCAGGGGGGACAAGAGACCCAGTACTTC
NA NA TRBJ2-2 TRBV20-1 CSARDYNSNTGELFF TGCAGTGCTAGAGATTATAACAGCAACACCGGGGAGCTGTTTTTT
NA NA TRBJ2-1 TRBV15 CATSRDLRSYNEQFF TGTGCCACCAGCAGAGACCTTCGCTCCTACAATGAGCAGTTCTTC
few TRBD1 TRBJ2-5 TRBV18 CASSTTGSETQYF TGTGCCAGCTCAACGACAGGGTCGGAGACCCAGTACTTC
NA TRBD1 TRBJ2-1 TRBV2 CASTTGGSSYNEQFF TGTGCCAGCACTACAGGGGGAAGCTCCTACAATGAGCAGTTCTTC
NA TRBD2 TRBJ2-1 TRBV29-1 CSVEPRGGVDEQFF TGCAGCGTTGAACCCCGCGGGGGGGTGGATGAGCAGTTCTTC
many TRBD1 TRBJ1-5 TRBV12-3/TRBV12-4 CASSDRGQPQHF TGTGCCAGCAGCGACAGGGGTCAGCCCCAGCATTTT
NA TRBD2 TRBJ2-1 TRBV11-2 CASSLAGTSGRIEQFF TGTGCCAGCAGCTTAGCAGGGACTAGCGGGAGAATTGAGCAGTTCTTC
NA TRBD2 TRBJ2-1 TRBV30 CAWSVASGRIYEQFF TGTGCCTGGAGTGTAGCTAGCGGGAGGATTTATGAGCAGTTCTTC
NA TRBD2 TRBJ2-1 TRBV6-5 CASSYSRGLAANEQFF TGTGCCAGCAGTTACTCGAGAGGACTAGCGGCCAATGAGCAGTTCTTC
few NA TRBJ2-1 TRBV6-4 CASSDQGEDEQFF TGTGCCAGCAGTGACCAGGGAGAGGATGAGCAGTTCTTC
NA NA TRBJ2-4 TRBV20-1 CSGRRENIQYF TGCAGTGGGAGGCGTGAAAACATTCAGTACTTC
NA NA TRBJ1-5 TRBV5-1 CASSPGGAQPQHF TGCGCCAGCAGCCCCGGGGGGGCTCAGCCCCAGCATTTT
NA NA TRBJ2-1 TRBV20-1 CSASEAGWGNEQFF TGCAGTGCTAGCGAGGCTGGCTGGGGGAATGAGCAGTTCTTC
few NA TRBJ1-2 TRBV20-1 CSARDNNGYTF TGCAGTGCTAGAGATAATAATGGCTACACCTTC
NA NA TRBJ1-2 TRBV3-1 CASSQDSKSPYGYTF TGTGCCAGCAGCCAAGATTCAAAGTCTCCCTATGGCTACACCTTC
NA NA TRBJ2-5 TRBV12-3/TRBV12-4 CASSLSNRNHQETQYF TGTGCCAGCAGTTTATCGAATAGGAATCACCAAGAGACCCAGTACTTC
few NA TRBJ1-2 TRBV5-6 CASSLWANYGYTF TGTGCCAGCAGCTTGTGGGCGAACTATGGCTACACCTTC
few NA TRBJ1-3 TRBV30 CAWSVDNTATTIYF TGTGCCTGGAGTGTCGACAATACCGCCACTACCATATATTTT
NA TRBD1 TRBJ2-1 TRBV6-1 CAIREQGSSLNEQFF TGTGCCATCCGCGAACAGGGGTCCTCCCTGAATGAGCAGTTCTTC
few TRBD1 TRBJ1-6 TRBV2 CASSEQGQNSPLHF TGTGCCAGCAGTGAACAGGGACAGAATTCACCCCTCCACTTT
NA NA TRBJ2-5 TRBV5-4 CASSLVISQETQYF TGTGCCAGCAGCTTAGTTATCAGCCAAGAGACCCAGTACTTC
NA TRBD2 TRBJ2-7 TRBV3-1 CASSQSGTSAYEQYF TGTGCCAGCAGCCAATCCGGGACTAGTGCCTACGAGCAGTACTTC
NA NA TRBJ2-1 TRBV12-3/TRBV12-4 CASSLFQRQFF TGTGCCAGCAGTTTGTTCCAAAGGCAGTTCTTC
once NA TRBJ2-7 TRBV12-3/TRBV12-4 CASSAGQTIFSYEQYF TGTGCCAGCAGCGCGGGACAGACCATTTTCTCCTACGAGCAGTACTTC
NA NA TRBJ2-1 TRBV9 CASSEVGYNEQFF TGTGCCAGCAGCGAAGTAGGGTACAATGAGCAGTTCTTC
few TRBD2 TRBJ2-1 TRBV27 CASKLLAGYNEQFF TGTGCCAGCAAGCTACTAGCGGGTTACAATGAGCAGTTCTTC
few NA TRBJ2-7 TRBV12-3/TRBV12-4 CASSSDLRNEQYF TGTGCCAGCTCATCGGACCTACGCAACGAGCAGTACTTC
few NA TRBJ2-1 TRBV6-5 CASTSGNRMFF TGTGCCAGCACCTCGGGGAACAGGATGTTCTTC
NA NA TRBJ2-1 TRBV7-2 CASSRRPKSSYNEQFF TGTGCCAGCAGCCGAAGGCCCAAGAGCTCCTACAATGAGCAGTTCTTC
NA NA TRBJ1-2 TRBV19 CASKVIRGGWGYGYTF TGTGCCAGTAAAGTAATAAGGGGCGGCTGGGGCTATGGCTACACCTTC
few TRBD1 TRBJ2-7 TRBV27 CASSGRGRRGSDEQYF TGTGCCAGCAGTGGCAGGGGGCGAAGAGGTAGTGACGAGCAGTACTTC
few TRBD2 TRBJ2-5 TRBV4-3 CASSRDLAGARETQYF TGCGCCAGCAGCCGAGATCTAGCGGGAGCTCGGGAGACCCAGTACTTC
NA NA TRBJ2-7 TRBV28 CASSLRAGAIYEQYF TGTGCCAGCAGTTTGCGGGCAGGGGCGATCTACGAGCAGTACTTC
few TRBD2 TRBJ2-3 TRBV20-1 CSARVAGFTDTQYF TGCAGTGCTAGAGTAGCGGGGTTCACAGATACGCAGTATTTT
NA NA TRBJ1-2 TRBV10-3 CAISEGGGVTGYTF TGTGCCATCAGTGAGGGCGGGGGTGTTACTGGCTACACCTTC
few TRBD2 TRBJ2-1 TRBV11-3 CASSSSSGAFEQFF TGTGCCAGCAGCTCATCTAGCGGGGCTTTTGAGCAGTTCTTC
few NA TRBJ2-7 TRBV13 CASSSTGTVYEQYF TGTGCCAGCAGCTCAACCGGGACTGTCTACGAGCAGTACTTC
few NA TRBJ2-3 TRBV7-8 CASSWGLNADTQYF TGTGCCAGCAGTTGGGGGCTAAACGCAGATACGCAGTATTTT
NA NA TRBJ2-2 TRBV12-3/TRBV12-4 CASLRKLNTGELFF TGTGCCAGCCTCCGAAAGCTGAACACCGGGGAGCTGTTTTTT